Listed here are 9 T cell receptor beta chains from one sample, sequenced in a study of OX40 agonist ivuxolimab in advanced cancers. Using immunoSEQ multiplex PCR, the repertoire was profiled, and TCRdb retains in-frame clones only, with some absent. The sample has tens of thousands of clones, over 75% seen once. The specimen was CD4+ or CD8+ T cells sorted from blood, collected in a trial of the OX40 agonist ivuxolimab. These receptor sequences come from an adult with an advanced solid tumor such as melanoma, head and neck, liver or kidney cancer.

The chain combines TRBV5-1 with TRBJ1-4; maybe TRBD1 (5 bases). The germline V gene has CDR1 SGHRS and CDR2 YFSETQ. The CDR3 covers 16 residues. V was shortened by 0 bases and J by 3 bases, with 12 bases between the two germline ends. The CDR3 nucleotides are TGCGCCAGCAGCTTGGACAGGCCCAGCTCTAATGAAAAACTGTTTTTT. It encodes CASSLDRPSSNEKLFF.

V is TRBV6-5 and J is TRBJ1-1; tentative D call: TRBD1 (5 bases). This CDR3 has 15 amino acids. The V gene's germline CDR1 is MNHEY and CDR2 SVGAGI. The V gene lost 5 bases and the J gene lost 5 bases, with 18 bases spanning the gap. The CDR3 region has the DNA TGTGCCAGCAGTCGTATCCGGGACGGTACGACTGAAGCTTTCTTT. Its protein is CASSRIRDGTTEAFF.

This chain uses TRBV5-1 with TRBJ2-4; possible D gene TRBD1, 6 bases. Germline V gene data show CDR1 as SGHRS and CDR2 as YFSETQ. Trimming removed 2 bases at V and 4 bases at J, with 13 bases between. This CDR3 comprises 15 residues. The CDR3 nucleotides read TGCGCCAGCAGCTTCATACAGGGTCCGAAAAACATTCAGTACTTC. It translates to CASSFIQGPKNIQYF.

J is TRBJ2-2 and V is TRBV9; D tentatively fits TRBD1 or TRBD2 (5 bases each). Between the trimmed V and J ends, which lost 4 bases and 7 bases, there was a span of 17 bases. The CDR3 runs 15 residues. Germline V gene data show CDR1 as SGDLS and CDR2 as YYNGEE. The CDR3 spells CASSPRDRSHGELFF. DNA of the CDR3: TGTGCCAGCAGCCCGAGGGACCGCTCCCACGGGGAGCTGTTTTTT.

This chain connects TRBV6-6 to TRBJ2-3; D is perhaps TRBD2 (6 bases). Germline V gene sequence: CDR1 MNHNY, CDR2 SVGAGI (reference sequence). The V and J ends lost 9 bases and 2 bases respectively, with 9 bases between them. The CDR3 is 12 residues long. CDR3 sequence reads: CASGRITDTQYF. The CDR3 DNA follows: TGTGCCAGTGGGAGGATCACAGATACGCAGTATTTT.

V and J are TRBV18 and TRBJ1-2; 8 bases are shared with TRBD1. V was pared by 3 bases and J by 8 bases, with 5 bases of the junction left unmatched. Looked up from germline, CDR1 is KGHSH and CDR2 is LQKENI. This CDR3 region has 13 residues. The CDR3 DNA is TGTGCCAGCTCACCGCAGGGGGCAAGAGGCTACACCTTC. Protein product: CASSPQGARGYTF.

V usage is TRBV5-4 and J usage is TRBJ2-1; possibly TRBD1 or TRBD2 for D (5 bases each). CDR1 and CDR2 from the germline V gene are SGHNT and YYREEE (reference sequence). V lost 4 bases to trimming and J lost 6 bases, with 11 bases between them. CDR3 length equals 13 residues. The CDR3 is CASSTGLINEQFF. CDR3 DNA sequence: TGTGCCAGCAGCACGGGGCTGATCAATGAGCAGTTCTTC.

CDR3 protein: CASKGPGGSYEQYF. CDR3 DNA sequence: TGTGCCAGCAAGGGGCCAGGGGGATCCTACGAGCAGTACTTC. The chain combines TRBV2 with TRBJ2-7, with 7 bases identical to TRBD1. CDR3 length: 14 amino acids. Germline CDR1 SNHLY, CDR2 FYNNEI. Losses at the gene ends were 7 bases for V and 1 base for J; bases not matched to a gene: 7.

V is TRBV7-2 and J is TRBJ1-1, with 8 bases aligning to TRBD1. The germline V gene has CDR1 SGHTA and CDR2 FQGNSA. The CDR3 consists of 18 residues. Losses at the gene ends were 5 bases for V and 1 base for J; bases not matched to a gene: 15. CDR3 nucleotide sequence: TGTGCCAGCAGCACCCAACCGGCAACAGGGGGGGGGAACACTGAAGCTTTCTTT. Its translation is CASSTQPATGGGNTEAFF. Full variable domain (rest looked up from reference TRBV7-2 and TRBJ1-1): GAGVSQSPSNKVTEKGKDVELRCDPISGHTALYWYRQSLGQGLEFLIYFQGNSAPDKSGLPSDRFSAERTGGSVSTLTIQRTQQEDSAVYLCASSTQPATGGGNTEAFFGQGTRLTVV.